This TCR beta chain was captured by sequencing in a study of technical replicates of blood from a handful of donors. The CDR3 spans 15 residues. Germline V CDR1 and CDR2: SGHTA, FQGNSA. V shed 5 bases and J 4 bases; nucleotides not matched to a gene: 8. Repertoires were generated with immunoSEQ multiplex PCR, while TCRdb's copy carries only in-frame clones and drops some. The sample contains about 15,000 clones, around 87% of which appear only once. The chain combines TRBV7-2 with TRBJ2-7; 10 bases match TRBD1. The clonotype was recovered from a human donor in good health. The specimen was PBMCs. This CDR3 is CASSPRTGGEYEQYF. The DNA for the CDR3 is TGTGCCAGCAGCCCCCGGACAGGGGGGGAATACGAGCAGTACTTC.